Presented here are 25 T cell receptor beta chains from one specimen sequenced in a study of T cells in Graves' hyperthyroidism and ophthalmopathy. There were TCR beta CDR3 regions amplified from RNA transcripts. In the first-round RT-PCR of the TCR CDR3, the HTBI primer set was used. TCRdb reanalysed the multiplex PCR reads using MiXCR and keeps one entry per CDR3 protein. This table holds more than 500,000 distinct CDR3 sequences, 15% to 20% found once. Source material: blood. The receptor source for this set is a woman younger than 45 with Graves' ophthalmopathy.

Turning to this clonotype: A much larger clone lies a single base off, so this may be a read error. V usage is TRBV11-3 and J usage is TRBJ1-1; 8 bases map to TRBD1. The CDR3 contains 17 residues. Looked up from germline, CDR1 is SGHNT and CDR2 is YENEEA. DNA for the CDR3: TGTGCCAGCAGCTTAGGTGGGACAGGCTCTTTGAACACTGAAGCTTCCTTT. Protein product: CASSLGGTGSLNTEASF.

This clonotype has a handful of counts. The V and J genes are TRBV6-2 or TRBV6-3 and TRBJ1-5, with TRBD1 matching 11 bases. Trimming took 2 bases from V and 5 from J; bases not matched to a gene: 5. The germline V gene encodes CDR1 MNHEY and CDR2 SVGEGT. This CDR3 region has 16 residues. The CDR3 loop is CASSYVGQGAHQPQHF. Here the CDR3 DNA reads TGTGCCAGCAGTTACGTAGGACAGGGGGCACATCAGCCCCAGCATTTT.

The gene calls are TRBV24-1 and TRBJ2-7, with TRBD1 identical over 7 bases. Germline-derived CDR1 and CDR2 are KGHDR and SFDVKD. This CDR3 has 14 residues. The J segment lost 2 bases and the V segment lost 4 bases, leaving 4 bases of the junction unmatched. The CDR3: CATSDPDRAYEQYF. In DNA, the CDR3 is TGTGCCACCAGTGACCCTGACAGGGCCTACGAGCAGTACTTC.

The rearrangement uses TRBV19 and TRBJ1-1; tentative D call: TRBD1 (6 bases). The germline CDR1 and CDR2 sequences are LNHDA and SQIVND (reference sequence). Trimming left V 5 bases short and J 3 bases short, with 10 bases between. The CDR3 consists of 13 residues. Written as DNA, the CDR3 is TGTGCCAGTAGTGTCAGGGGATACACTGAAGCTTTCTTT. Translation: CASSVRGYTEAFF.

The table lists this clonotype with many counts. Germline and junction disagree at one end, which may indicate a read error. The genes are TRBV7-7 and TRBJ2-1; 12 nucleotides line up with TRBD2. The CDR3 has 15 amino acids. Germline V gene sequence: CDR1 SSHAT, CDR2 FNYEAQ (reference sequence). The CDR3 DNA sequence: TGTGCTAGCAGACTTTCTAGCGGGGGGGTAGGTGAGCAGTTCTTC. Protein: CASRLSSGGVGEQFF.

This clonotype was seen only a few times. This chain links TRBV18 with TRBJ1-3; D is possibly TRBD1 (5 bases). V lost 2 bases and J lost 0, with 8 bases in between. Germline CDR1 is KGHSH and CDR2 is LQKENI. CDR3 length equals 15 residues. Here the CDR3 DNA reads TGTGCCAGCTCACCATACGACAGCTCTGGAAACACCATATATTTT. Its translation: CASSPYDSSGNTIYF. Complete variable domain (other parts from reference TRBV18 and TRBJ1-3): NAGVMQNPRHLVRRRGQEARLRCSPMKGHSHVYWYRQLPEEGLKFMVYLQKENIIDESGMPKERFSAEFPKEGPSILRIQQVVRGDSAAYFCASSPYDSSGNTIYFGEGSWLTVV.

This clonotype was recorded a few times. The chain is built from TRBV9 and TRBJ2-1; D call uncertain. Trimming removed 0 bases from V and 2 bases from J, with 6 bases in between. Per the germline V gene, CDR1 is SGDLS and CDR2 is YYNGEE. The CDR3 loop spans 14 amino acids. DNA of the CDR3: TGTGCCAGCAGCGTAGAGTACACCTACAATGAGCAGTTCTTC. Its protein product is CASSVEYTYNEQFF.

The table lists this clonotype with a few counts. The chain carries TRBV9 and TRBJ1-4; D is unresolved. The ends were cut back, 4 bases at V and 5 bases at J, with 9 bases in the middle. CDR1 and CDR2 (germline): SGDLS, YYNGEE. This CDR3 spans 13 amino acids. CDR3 in amino acids: CASSFRGNEKLFF. As DNA, the CDR3 is TGTGCCAGCAGCTTCCGGGGAAATGAAAAACTGTTTTTT.

This clonotype was recorded at least ten times. This chain joins TRBV2 and TRBJ1-1; a weak D match, TRBD1 (6 bases). This CDR3 has 13 residues. Trimming took 7 bases from V and 1 from J, leaving 10 bases between them. The germline V gene has CDR1 SNHLY and CDR2 FYNNEI. The chain's CDR3 is CASNEQGNTEAFF. For the CDR3, the DNA is TGTGCCAGCAACGAACAGGGGAACACTGAAGCTTTCTTT.

This chain uses TRBV5-6 with TRBJ2-5; D uncertain. The ends were cut back, 1 base at V and 0 bases at J, with 7 bases in the middle. This CDR3 has 14 amino acids. Germline CDR1 is SGHDT and CDR2 is YYEEEE. This CDR3 is CASSLLLNQETQYF. The CDR3 DNA follows: TGTGCCAGCAGCTTGTTATTGAACCAAGAGACCCAGTACTTC.

This clonotype has a count of ten or more. The chain employs TRBV28 and TRBJ2-7; D possibly corresponds to TRBD1 (6 bases). The ends were cut back, 6 bases at V and 6 bases at J, with 9 bases in the middle. Germline CDR1 MDHEN, CDR2 SYDVKM. The length of the CDR3 is 11 residues. CDR3 loop: CASSLGGEQYF. The DNA for the CDR3 is TGTGCCAGCAGCTTAGGGGGCGAGCAGTACTTC. The full variable domain, in which reference TRBV28 and TRBJ2-7 provide the parts outside the CDR3, is DVKVTQSSRYLVKRTGEKVFLECVQDMDHENMFWYRQDPGLGLRLIYFSYDVKMKEKGDIPEGYSVSREKKERFSLILESASTNQTSMYLCASSLGGEQYFGPGTRLTVT.

Comments on this clonotype: A read error is possible here, since a much larger clone lies one base away. The gene calls are TRBV20-1 and TRBJ2-7; the D is unclear. Trimming cost V 5 bases and J 1 base, with 15 bases left between them. The CDR3 is 14 amino acids. Germline lookup yields CDR1 DFQATT and CDR2 SNEGSKA (reference sequence). The CDR3 protein is CSAWAPSSSYEQYF. In DNA form, the CDR3 reads TGCAGTGCTTGGGCTCCCTCGAGTTCCTACGAGCAGTACTTC.

This clonotype was recorded many times. The chain is built from TRBV15 and TRBJ2-1; D remains unclear. V lost 1 base and J lost 7, with 14 bases in between. Germline-derived CDR1 and CDR2 are LNHNV and YYDKDF (reference sequence). The CDR3 totals 15 residues. This CDR3 reads CATSRGTTRGNEQFF. DNA of the CDR3: TGTGCCACCAGCAGAGGGACCACCCGCGGTAATGAGCAGTTCTTC.

The rearrangement uses TRBV2 and TRBJ1-1; 8 nucleotides align to TRBD1. This CDR3 has 16 amino acids. Trimming at V came to 6 bases and at J to 6 bases, leaving 15 bases not matched to a gene. The germline V gene has CDR1 SNHLY and CDR2 FYNNEI. The CDR3 loop reads CASSRTGYPLNAEAFF. CDR3 coding DNA: TGTGCCAGCAGCAGGACAGGGTATCCCCTTAACGCTGAAGCTTTCTTT.

The sample holds many counts of this clonotype. This chain connects TRBV4-1 to TRBJ1-1; possibly TRBD1 for D (5 bases). The CDR3 extends over 15 amino acids. V lost 0 bases and J lost 3, with 11 bases in between. Germline assignment: CDR1 MGHRA and CDR2 YSYEKL. CDR3 in DNA: TGCGCCAGCAGCCAAGAGGGGCGGACGGACACTGAAGCTTTCTTT. It specifies CASSQEGRTDTEAFF.

This clonotype has a handful of counts. DNA of the CDR3: TGTGCCAGCAGAGGGGGCGACAGGGTAGACCAGCCCCAGCATTTT. Amino acids: CASRGGDRVDQPQHF. The J gene is TRBJ1-5, the V gene TRBV2; TRBD1 matches 7 bases. The CDR3 consists of 15 residues. The germline CDR1 and CDR2 sequences are SNHLY and FYNNEI. The ends lost 6 bases at V and 7 bases at J; junction bases unmatched: 12.

This clonotype has a count of ten or more. This CDR3 reads CASSYSPPYEQYF. CDR3 sequence (DNA): TGTGCCAGCAGTTACTCCCCACCTTACGAGCAGTACTTC. The chain recombines TRBV6-2 or TRBV6-3 with TRBJ2-7; no clear D. Germline lookup yields CDR1 MNHEY and CDR2 SVGEGT. CDR3 length equals 13 residues. Trimming pared 0 bases from V and 4 bases from J, leaving 7 bases between.

The sample holds many counts of this clonotype. The chain carries TRBV15 and TRBJ2-5; 10 bases align to TRBD2. Germline V lookup: CDR1 LNHNV, CDR2 YYDKDF (reference sequence). Unmatched junction bases numbered 10, after V lost 5 bases and J lost 7 bases. The CDR3 is 15 amino acids. The CDR3 loop reads CATSPDLAGVGTQYF. CDR3 nucleotide sequence: TGTGCCACCAGCCCTGATCTAGCGGGGGTTGGGACCCAGTACTTC. The full variable domain, in which reference TRBV15 and TRBJ2-5 provide the parts outside the CDR3, is DAMVIQNPRYQVTQFGKPVTLSCSQTLNHNVMYWYQQKSSQAPKLLFHYYDKDFNNEADTPDNFQSRRPNTSFCFLDIRSPGLGDTAMYLCATSPDLAGVGTQYFGPGTRLLVL.

This clonotype was seen only a few times. The chain joins TRBV13 to TRBJ1-4; TRBD1 matches at 8 bases. CDR3 length equals 14 residues. With 5 bases clipped from V and 8 bases from J, the junction kept 7 bases outside the gene matches. Germline loops: CDR1 PRHDT, CDR2 FYEKMQ (reference sequence). The CDR3 sequence is CASSTQGVHEKLFF. CDR3 nucleotide sequence: TGTGCCAGCAGCACACAGGGGGTTCACGAAAAACTGTTTTTT.

The genes are TRBV9 and TRBJ1-2, with D possibly matching TRBD1 (5 bases). The germline V gene has CDR1 SGDLS and CDR2 YYNGEE. Trimming shortened V by 0 bases and J by 6 bases, and 9 bases separated the two germline ends. The CDR3 loop spans 13 amino acids. The CDR3 DNA reads TGTGCCAGCAGCGTAGGGGGCGGGCATGGCTACACCTTC. Encoded protein: CASSVGGGHGYTF.

This clonotype was seen many times. The chain combines TRBV6-2 or TRBV6-3 with TRBJ2-2; no reliable D call. The germline V gene encodes CDR1 MNHEY and CDR2 SVGEGT. The V end was cut by 8 bases, the J end by 6 bases, with 7 bases between. The CDR3 is 11 residues long. The CDR3 DNA reads as TGTGCCAGCCACTTCCCCGGGGAGCTGTTTTTT. It encodes CASHFPGELFF.

This clonotype occurred many times. V and J are TRBV28 and TRBJ2-3; a possible D gene is TRBD1 (7 bases). V lost 8 bases and J lost 7, with 22 bases in between. The germline gives CDR1 MDHEN, CDR2 SYDVKM. The length of the CDR3 is 15 residues. CDR3 sequence reads: CASGDRATSRNTQYF. The CDR3 region has the DNA TGTGCCAGCGGTGACAGGGCTACTAGCAGGAATACGCAGTATTTT.

This clonotype was seen at least ten times. The J gene is TRBJ2-3, the V gene TRBV7-6; D is perhaps TRBD2 (6 bases). Germline loops: CDR1 SGHVS, CDR2 FNYEAQ. There are 16 residues in the CDR3. V was clipped by 5 bases and J by 2 bases, with 17 bases between them. The CDR3 sequence: CASSRNAGLDTDTQYF. The CDR3 nucleotides are TGTGCCAGCAGCCGGAACGCGGGACTGGACACAGATACGCAGTATTTT.

This clonotype was seen a few times. The chain has TRBV9 and TRBJ2-1; 8 nucleotides agree with TRBD1. Germline lookup yields CDR1 SGDLS and CDR2 YYNGEE. The CDR3 loop spans 17 amino acids. With 0 bases clipped from V and 4 bases from J, the junction kept 9 bases outside the gene matches. This CDR3 is CASSVVAGGAQYNEQFF. DNA of the CDR3: TGTGCCAGCAGCGTAGTGGCAGGGGGCGCACAGTACAATGAGCAGTTCTTC.

The chain employs TRBV6-1 and TRBJ2-7, with TRBD1 matching over 9 bases. J gave up 0 bases and V 6 bases, and 6 bases lay outside the gene matches. CDR1 and CDR2 (germline): MNHNS, SASEGT. The CDR3 is 15 residues long. The CDR3 loop is CASRRGTGSSYEQYF. In nucleotides, the CDR3 is TGTGCCAGCAGGCGCGGGACAGGGAGCTCCTACGAGCAGTACTTC.